These 31 T cell receptor beta chains share one sample of origin, sequenced in a study of T cells expressing NK-cell markers. TCRdb reanalyzed the 5' RACE reads, giving one entry per CDR3 protein sequence and no DNA. This sample's table reports about 150,000 distinct CDR3 sequences. The sample was blood T cells: a sorted CD56 or NKG2C T cell subset, CD4+ or CD8+ T cells, or bulk PBMC T cells (not recorded which). The origin of the receptors is a woman in her forties or fifties in good health.

This chain joins TRBV5-1 and TRBJ2-1. Germline lookup yields CDR1 SGHRS and CDR2 YFSETQ. The CDR3 runs 17 residues. CDR3: CASSPLARSSSYNEQFF.

V and J are TRBV19 and TRBJ1-1; there is no DNA to check the TCRdb D call of TRBD1. Germline V lookup: CDR1 LNHDA, CDR2 SQIVND (reference sequence). The length of the CDR3 is 17 residues. CDR3: CASSIGTNTRGSDEAFF.

The chain carries TRBV9 and TRBJ2-7; the TCRdb call, TRBD2, lacks DNA for checking. CDR1 is SGDLS, CDR2 YYNGEE, per germline. The CDR3 totals 15 residues. The chain's CDR3 is CASSGVASGTHEQYF.

CDR3 sequence: CASSSGLPLNEQFF. The J gene is TRBJ2-1, the V gene TRBV27; TCRdb calls TRBD2, which cannot be checked without DNA. The germline CDR1 and CDR2 sequences are MNHEY and SMNVEV (reference sequence). The CDR3 runs to 14 residues.

V gene TRBV19 combines with J gene TRBJ2-1; TCRdb returns TRBD2, unconfirmable since there is no DNA. This CDR3 region has 15 residues. Per the germline V gene, CDR1 is LNHDA and CDR2 is SQIVND (reference sequence). The CDR3 is CASRRFREDGDEQFF.

This chain's CDR3 is CSARTGEDGELFF. The V call is TRBV29-1, the J call TRBJ2-2; the TCRdb D gene call, TRBD1, has no DNA to confirm it. Germline assignment: CDR1 SQVTM and CDR2 ANQGSEA. This CDR3 comprises 13 residues.

CDR3 sequence reads: CASSVGGQNYGYTF. V and J are TRBV9 and TRBJ1-2; the D call of TRBD1 rests on TCRdb alone, since no DNA is present to check it. The CDR3 has 14 amino acids. In germline, CDR1 is SGDLS, CDR2 YYNGEE.

The chain carries TRBV29-1 and TRBJ1-1. This CDR3 comprises 11 residues. Germline CDR1 SQVTM, CDR2 ANQGSEA. This CDR3 reads CSDWGETEAFF.

This chain links TRBV6-2 or TRBV6-3 with TRBJ2-6. Germline V lookup: CDR1 MNHEY, CDR2 SVGEGT. CDR3 length: 15 amino acids. The CDR3 loop is CASSTPDSGANVLTF.

J is TRBJ2-7 and V is TRBV18; TCRdb reports TRBD1, a call that lacks DNA to check it against. This CDR3 has 15 residues. Germline V lookup: CDR1 KGHSH, CDR2 LQKENI. The CDR3: CASSPPGQVFYEQYF.

The chain employs TRBV7-9 and TRBJ2-5. Germline loops: CDR1 SEHNR, CDR2 FQNEAQ (reference sequence). This CDR3 comprises 13 residues. The CDR3 region is CASSPRYQETQYF.

The rearrangement links TRBV28 to TRBJ1-1; absent DNA, TCRdb's TRBD1 call cannot be checked. CDR1 and CDR2 (germline): MDHEN, SYDVKM. This CDR3 has 12 amino acids. The CDR3 sequence is CQTRRGNTEAFF.

The chain couples TRBV5-6 to TRBJ1-1. The length of the CDR3 is 12 residues. Germline loops: CDR1 SGHDT, CDR2 YYEEEE. The CDR3 protein is CASSVGTAEAFF.

The chain employs TRBV4-1 and TRBJ2-2; TCRdb gives TRBD1 as the D gene, but with no DNA this cannot be confirmed. This CDR3 is built from 16 residues. Germline assignment: CDR1 MGHRA and CDR2 YSYEKL. The CDR3 protein is CASSQDDFRGDGELFF.

The chain combines TRBV6-1 with TRBJ2-1; TCRdb's D gene call, TRBD2, goes unchecked for lack of DNA. The CDR3 extends over 14 amino acids. Per germline, CDR1 MNHNS and CDR2 SASEGT. CDR3 residues: CASHLAGDFVDGFF.

The rearrangement links TRBV29-1 to TRBJ2-1; checking the TCRdb D call of TRBD1 is not possible without DNA. Germline V gives CDR1 SQVTM, CDR2 ANQGSEA. The CDR3 consists of 14 residues. The CDR3 is CSVELVGQLNEQFF.

The chain employs TRBV27 and TRBJ1-1; TCRdb returns TRBD1, unconfirmable since there is no DNA. Germline values: CDR1 MNHEY, CDR2 SMNVEV (reference sequence). The CDR3 runs to 15 residues. The CDR3 loop is CASSSLDRENTEAFF.

The CDR3 here is CSGYSGTYNEQFF. This chain links TRBV29-1 with TRBJ2-1; TCRdb proposes TRBD1, but this gene call is untestable without DNA. The CDR3 consists of 13 residues. The germline CDR1 and CDR2 sequences are SQVTM and ANQGSEA.

The chain is built from TRBV20-1 and TRBJ2-4; the TCRdb call, TRBD1, lacks DNA for checking. The CDR3 extends over 12 amino acids. From germline, CDR1 is DFQATT and CDR2 SNEGSKA (reference sequence). CDR3 region: CSARDRNGIQYF.

The V call is TRBV5-6, the J call TRBJ2-1. CDR1 SGHDT and CDR2 YYEEEE come from the germline V gene. The CDR3 has 15 residues. The CDR3 spells CASGLAASSYNEQFF.

The V gene is TRBV29-1, the J gene TRBJ2-1; the TCRdb D gene call, TRBD1, has no DNA to confirm it. Germline V gives CDR1 SQVTM, CDR2 ANQGSEA. The CDR3 spans 13 residues. Here the CDR3 reads CSGSLTGMNEQFF.

This CDR3 is CASSPSDTSYEQYF. V usage is TRBV6-5 and J usage is TRBJ2-7. The CDR3 has 14 amino acids. Germline V CDR1 and CDR2: MNHEY, SVGAGI.

V is TRBV27 and J is TRBJ2-3; TCRdb picks TRBD2, but there is no DNA to check that call. The CDR3 is 18 amino acids. Germline assignment: CDR1 MNHEY and CDR2 SMNVEV (reference sequence). CDR3 residues: CASSLDTASGKEVDTQYF.

The gene calls are TRBV14 and TRBJ2-1. The CDR3 has 11 amino acids. The germline V gene encodes CDR1 SGHDN and CDR2 FVKESK. CDR3 sequence: CASSQANEQFF.

This sequence joins TRBV12-3 or TRBV12-4 and TRBJ2-2. The CDR3 loop spans 13 amino acids. CDR3 protein: CASSPHTSGELFF.

The chain is built from TRBV6-5 and TRBJ2-3. This CDR3 region has 13 residues. CDR1 is MNHEY and CDR2 is SVGAGI in the germline V gene. Here the CDR3 reads CASSYSRPDTQYF.

The chain is built from TRBV5-5 and TRBJ2-1; the TCRdb call, TRBD2, lacks DNA for checking. The CDR3 is made up of 16 amino acids. CDR1 and CDR2 (germline): SGHKS, YYEKEE (reference sequence). CDR3 sequence reads: CASSLLAGGPRNEQFF.

This chain joins TRBV3-1 and TRBJ1-5; TCRdb designates TRBD1, a call that cannot be tested without DNA. The CDR3 has 14 residues. The germline V gene encodes CDR1 LGHDT and CDR2 YNNKEL (reference sequence). CDR3: CASSPGTGGQPQHF.

V usage is TRBV24-1 and J usage is TRBJ2-1. This CDR3 region has 14 residues. In germline, CDR1 is KGHDR, CDR2 SFDVKD. CDR3 sequence reads: CATSDWTQGNEQFF.

The rearrangement uses TRBV30 and TRBJ2-7. The germline gives CDR1 GTSNPN, CDR2 SVGIG (reference sequence). The CDR3 loop spans 11 amino acids. The CDR3 region is CAWEALEEQYF.

The gene calls are TRBV6-5 and TRBJ2-7; TCRdb outputs TRBD1, but without DNA this stays unchecked. Germline V lookup: CDR1 MNHEY, CDR2 SVGAGI. The CDR3 extends over 15 amino acids. The CDR3 protein is CASSYGAGGSYEQYF.